The 19 T cell receptor beta chains given below trace back to one sample, sequenced in a study of T cell changes during pregnancy in multiple sclerosis. Only in-frame clones appear in the TCRdb table, and some are missing; sequencing was by immunoSEQ multiplex PCR. Of roughly 100,000 clones listed, around 91% are singletons. Sample: peripheral blood, taken after pregnancy. Source of these receptors: a female donor with multiple sclerosis, enrolled in a pregnancy study.

The gene calls are TRBV27 and TRBJ2-1; D gene ambiguous. The germline V gene has CDR1 MNHEY and CDR2 SMNVEV (reference sequence). The CDR3 covers 14 residues. V lost 4 bases, J lost 5 bases, and 12 bases lay in between. The chain's CDR3 is CASSSRRLDNEQFF. CDR3 nucleotide sequence: TGTGCCAGCAGTTCGAGGCGGCTAGACAATGAGCAGTTCTTC.

The chain recombines TRBV25-1 with TRBJ2-1, with TRBD2 as a possible D gene (6 bases). The germline V and J ends were trimmed by 2 bases and 9 bases, with 20 bases remaining between them. CDR1 is MGHDK, CDR2 SYGVNS, per germline. The CDR3 loop spans 16 amino acids. This chain's CDR3 is CASSEPRERLRGEQFF. The DNA of the CDR3 is TGTGCCAGCAGTGAACCCCGGGAGCGCCTCCGGGGTGAGCAGTTCTTC.

The J gene is TRBJ2-3, the V gene TRBV20-1, with D tentatively TRBD2 (5 bases). This CDR3 is built from 11 residues. Deletions cut 6 bases from V and 10 bases from J, with 14 bases between. The germline CDR1 and CDR2 sequences are DFQATT and SNEGSKA (reference sequence). The CDR3 nucleotides are TGCAGTGCCGCCCTACTAGGTCCGCAGTATTTT. Residues: CSAALLGPQYF.

This clone was seen just once. J is TRBJ2-1 and V is TRBV5-1, with 14 positions matching TRBD2. Germline V gene lookup returns CDR1 SGHRS and CDR2 YFSETQ. V shed 3 bases and J 4 bases; nucleotides not matched to a gene: 6. The CDR3 spans 17 residues. CDR3 coding DNA: TGCGCCAGCAGCTGGGGGACTAGCGGGGGACCTTACAATGAGCAGTTCTTC. Protein product: CASSWGTSGGPYNEQFF.

For this clone: A junction boundary mismatches the germline segment, possibly from a read error. The chain couples TRBV5-4 to TRBJ2-2; D possibly corresponds to TRBD2 (5 bases). CDR3 size: 16 residues. Germline V CDR1 and CDR2: SGHNT, YYREEE (reference sequence). The CDR3 protein is CASNLGPLDFTGELFF. The CDR3 bases are TGTGCCAGCAACTTGGGTCCACTAGACTTCACCGGGGAGCTGTTTTTT.

The J gene is TRBJ1-5, the V gene TRBV5-3, with D maybe TRBD1 (6 bases). Being an ORF, TRBV5-3 has a function that is uncertain. Trimming removed 4 bases at V and 2 bases at J, with 19 bases between. There are 17 residues in the CDR3. CDR3 protein: CARSRASGDWRNQPQHF. The DNA for the CDR3 is TGTGCCAGAAGCCGCGCTTCAGGGGATTGGCGCAATCAGCCCCAGCATTTT.

V usage is TRBV2 and J usage is TRBJ1-4; 10 bases are shared with TRBD1. The CDR3 loop spans 15 amino acids. In germline, CDR1 is SNHLY, CDR2 FYNNEI. J gave up 4 bases and V 5 bases, and 4 bases lay outside the gene matches. This CDR3 reads CASSTDRGNNEKLFF. The CDR3 coding sequence is TGTGCCAGCAGTACGGACAGGGGGAATAATGAAAAACTGTTTTTT. Drawing the rest from reference TRBV2 and TRBJ1-4, the complete variable domain is EPEVTQTPSHQVTQMGQEVILRCVPISNHLYFYWYRQILGQKVEFLVSFYNNEISEKSEIFDDQFSVERPDGSNFTLKIRSTKLEDSAMYFCASSTDRGNNEKLFFGSGTQLSVL.

V usage is TRBV25-1 and J usage is TRBJ2-1, with D uncertain. The CDR3 has 13 residues. V was trimmed by 11 bases and J by 4 bases, leaving 15 bases between them. Per the germline V gene, CDR1 is MGHDK and CDR2 is SYGVNS. The CDR3: CACVGSVYNEQFF. The DNA for the CDR3 is TGTGCCTGCGTCGGTAGTGTATACAATGAGCAGTTCTTC.

The chain has TRBV5-1 and TRBJ2-3; TRBD1 might be the D (7 bases). Germline CDR1 reads SGHRS; CDR2 reads YFSETQ. The CDR3 is made up of 15 amino acids. V lost 6 bases to trimming and J lost 2 bases, with 16 bases between them. For the CDR3, the DNA is TGCGCCAGCACCCGCGGGGACAGCCCCACAGATACGCAGTATTTT. This encodes CASTRGDSPTDTQYF. Supplemented by reference TRBV5-1 and TRBJ2-3, the full variable domain reads KAGVTQTPRYLIKTRGQQVTLSCSPISGHRSVSWYQQTPGQGLQFLFEYFSETQRNKGNFPGRFSGRQFSNSRSEMNVSTLELGDSALYLCASTRGDSPTDTQYFGPGTRLTVL.

The count of this clone is one. The chain uses TRBV7-9 and TRBJ1-2, with 12 bases that match TRBD1. Germline assignment: CDR1 SEHNR and CDR2 FQNEAQ (reference sequence). V lost 2 bases, J lost 4 bases, and 14 bases stayed unmatched. The CDR3 covers 19 residues. CDR3 DNA: TGTGCCAGCAGCTTAACCCTCCGCGGGACAGGGGGCGATGGCTATGGCTACACCTTC. Its translation: CASSLTLRGTGGDGYGYTF. Filled out from reference TRBV7-9 and TRBJ1-2, the complete variable domain reads DTGVSQNPRHKITKRGQNVTFRCDPISEHNRLYWYRQTLGQGPEFLTYFQNEAQLEKSRLLSDRFSAERPKGSFSTLEIQRTEQGDSAMYLCASSLTLRGTGGDGYGYTFGSGTRLTVV.

The chain is built from TRBV28 and TRBJ1-5; 11 nucleotides align to TRBD1. Germline CDR1 reads MDHEN; CDR2 reads SYDVKM. The CDR3 extends over 15 amino acids. V was pared by 4 bases and J by 4 bases, with 3 bases of the junction left unmatched. The CDR3 loop is CASSWTGGRNQPQHF. CDR3 coding DNA: TGTGCCAGCAGTTGGACAGGGGGCCGAAATCAGCCCCAGCATTTT.

V and J are TRBV6-6 and TRBJ2-7, with TRBD1 as a possible D gene (6 bases). The CDR3 covers 13 residues. Per germline, CDR1 MNHNY and CDR2 SVGAGI (reference sequence). Trimming took off 6 bases at V and 0 bases at J, with 9 bases between the two ends. This CDR3 is CASSKDSSYEQYF. The CDR3, as DNA: TGTGCCAGCAGCAAGGACAGCTCCTACGAGCAGTACTTC.

J is TRBJ2-1 and V is TRBV19, with a tentative D call TRBD1 (5 bases). CDR1 is LNHDA, CDR2 SQIVND, per germline (reference sequence). V lost 6 bases, J lost 2 bases, and 8 bases lay in between. The CDR3 has 13 amino acids. Here the CDR3 reads CASSQGPYNEQFF. CDR3 coding DNA: TGTGCCAGTAGCCAGGGCCCCTACAATGAGCAGTTCTTC.

This sequence joins TRBV4-2 and TRBJ2-3; TRBD2 might be the D (6 bases). V was shortened by 0 bases and J by 2 bases, with 15 bases between the two germline ends. Germline values: CDR1 LGHNA, CDR2 YNFKEQ. CDR3 length: 17 residues. The CDR3 spells CASSQEGVAAPTDTQYF. The CDR3 region has the DNA TGTGCCAGCAGCCAAGAGGGTGTAGCGGCTCCCACAGATACGCAGTATTTT.

V usage is TRBV7-2 and J usage is TRBJ2-2; D is possibly TRBD2 (5 bases). CDR1 and CDR2 (germline): SGHTA, FQGNSA. Trimming shortened V by 5 bases and J by 4 bases, and 17 bases separated the two germline ends. This CDR3 has 16 amino acids. CDR3 sequence: CASSERAFKGTGELFF. CDR3 in DNA: TGTGCCAGCAGCGAGAGGGCCTTCAAAGGCACCGGGGAGCTGTTTTTT.

The gene calls are TRBV9 and TRBJ1-5; possible D gene TRBD1, 5 bases. The germline V gene has CDR1 SGDLS and CDR2 YYNGEE. The CDR3 totals 14 residues. V lost 0 bases to trimming and J lost 5 bases, with 9 bases between them. Written as DNA, the CDR3 is TGTGCCAGCAGCGTAGGAGACAGCGATCAGCCCCAGCATTTT. It translates to CASSVGDSDQPQHF.

This sequence joins TRBV18 and TRBJ2-3, with 9 bases aligning to TRBD1. Germline assignment: CDR1 KGHSH and CDR2 LQKENI. The length of the CDR3 is 14 residues. Trimming removed 6 bases from V and 5 bases from J; junction bases left unmatched: 6. CDR3 in DNA: TGTGCCAGCTCCCTACAGGGGGCTGGAGATACGCAGTATTTT. It yields the protein CASSLQGAGDTQYF.

The count of this clone is one. This chain uses TRBV19 with TRBJ2-4; TRBD1 matches 7 bases. Per the germline V gene, CDR1 is LNHDA and CDR2 is SQIVND (reference sequence). The CDR3 has 16 residues. The junction had 15 bases not matched to a gene; V was cut back by 7 bases and J by 6 bases. CDR3 coding DNA: TGTGCCAGTACTAGAACAGGGGCTAGGGCCGGAAACATTCAGTACTTC. Translation gives CASTRTGARAGNIQYF.

This clone was seen just once. The V and J genes are TRBV14 and TRBJ1-2; 9 bases fit TRBD1. The CDR3 sequence is 16 residues long. J gave up 3 bases and V 4 bases, and 9 bases lay outside the gene matches. Germline lookup yields CDR1 SGHDN and CDR2 FVKESK. CDR3 coding DNA: TGTGCCAGCAGCCGATTTTTAACAGGGGGCGACTATGGCTACACCTTC. Translated, it gives CASSRFLTGGDYGYTF. The whole variable domain, filled in from reference TRBV14 and TRBJ1-2, reads EAGVTQFPSHSVIEKGQTVTLRCDPISGHDNLYWYRRVMGKEIKFLLHFVKESKQDESGMPNNRFLAERTGGTYSTLKVQPAELEDSGVYFCASSRFLTGGDYGYTFGSGTRLTVV.